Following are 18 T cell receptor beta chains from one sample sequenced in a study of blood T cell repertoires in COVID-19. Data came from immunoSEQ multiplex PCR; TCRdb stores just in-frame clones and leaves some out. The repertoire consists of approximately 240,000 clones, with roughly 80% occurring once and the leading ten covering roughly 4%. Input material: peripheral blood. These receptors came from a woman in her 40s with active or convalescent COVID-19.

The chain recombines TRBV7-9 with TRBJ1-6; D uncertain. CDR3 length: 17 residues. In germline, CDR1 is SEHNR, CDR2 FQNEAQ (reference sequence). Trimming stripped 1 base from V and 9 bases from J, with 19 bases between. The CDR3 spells CASSLGSNLAVTSPLHF. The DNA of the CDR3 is TGTGCCAGCAGCTTAGGATCTAATCTCGCGGTTACTTCACCCCTCCACTTT.

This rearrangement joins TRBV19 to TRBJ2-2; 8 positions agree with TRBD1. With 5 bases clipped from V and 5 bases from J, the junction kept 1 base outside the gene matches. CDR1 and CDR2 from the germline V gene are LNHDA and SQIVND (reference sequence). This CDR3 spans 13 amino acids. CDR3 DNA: TGTGCCAGTAGTGACAGGGGAACCGGGGAGCTGTTTTTT. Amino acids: CASSDRGTGELFF.

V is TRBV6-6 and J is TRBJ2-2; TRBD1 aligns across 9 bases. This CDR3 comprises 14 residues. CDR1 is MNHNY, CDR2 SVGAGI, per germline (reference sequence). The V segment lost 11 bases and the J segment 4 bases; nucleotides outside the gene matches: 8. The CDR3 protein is CACGQGWGTGELFF. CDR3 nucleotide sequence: TGTGCCTGCGGACAGGGGTGGGGCACCGGGGAGCTGTTTTTT.

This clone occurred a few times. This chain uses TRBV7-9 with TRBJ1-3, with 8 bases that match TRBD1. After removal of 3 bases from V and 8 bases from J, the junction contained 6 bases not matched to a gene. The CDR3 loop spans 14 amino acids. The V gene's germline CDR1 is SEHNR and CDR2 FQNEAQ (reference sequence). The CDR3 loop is CASSLGQAGHTIYF. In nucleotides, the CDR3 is TGTGCCAGCAGCTTGGGACAGGCTGGGCACACCATATATTTT. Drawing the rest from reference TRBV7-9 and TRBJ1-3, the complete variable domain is DTGVSQNPRHKITKRGQNVTFRCDPISEHNRLYWYRQTLGQGPEFLTYFQNEAQLEKSRLLSDRFSAERPKGSFSTLEIQRTEQGDSAMYLCASSLGQAGHTIYFGEGSWLTVV.

The CDR3 DNA sequence: TGCGCCAGCAGTGACCTCGACAGCTACGAGCAGTACTTC. Its translation is CASSDLDSYEQYF. The chain employs TRBV10-2 and TRBJ2-7; weak D call: TRBD1 (5 bases). V was shortened by 3 bases and J by 3 bases, with 9 bases between the two germline ends. In germline, CDR1 is WSHSY, CDR2 SAAADI. CDR3 size: 13 residues.

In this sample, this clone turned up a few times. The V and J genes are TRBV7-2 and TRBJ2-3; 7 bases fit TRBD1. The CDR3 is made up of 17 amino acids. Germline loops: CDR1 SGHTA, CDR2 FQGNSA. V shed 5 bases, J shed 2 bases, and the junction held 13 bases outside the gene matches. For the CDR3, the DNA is TGTGCCAGCAGCGCTCCCCCGACAGGGCCTTTCACAGATACGCAGTATTTT. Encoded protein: CASSAPPTGPFTDTQYF.

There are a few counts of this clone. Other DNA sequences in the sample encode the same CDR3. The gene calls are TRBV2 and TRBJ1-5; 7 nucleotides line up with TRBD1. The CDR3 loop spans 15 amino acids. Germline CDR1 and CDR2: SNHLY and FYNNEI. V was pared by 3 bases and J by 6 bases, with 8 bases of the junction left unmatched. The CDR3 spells CASSEARGAGQPQHF. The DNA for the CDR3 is TGTGCCAGCAGTGAGGCCAGGGGGGCGGGTCAGCCCCAGCATTTT. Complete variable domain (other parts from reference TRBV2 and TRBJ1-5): EPEVTQTPSHQVTQMGQEVILRCVPISNHLYFYWYRQILGQKVEFLVSFYNNEISEKSEIFDDQFSVERPDGSNFTLKIRSTKLEDSAMYFCASSEARGAGQPQHFGDGTRLSIL.

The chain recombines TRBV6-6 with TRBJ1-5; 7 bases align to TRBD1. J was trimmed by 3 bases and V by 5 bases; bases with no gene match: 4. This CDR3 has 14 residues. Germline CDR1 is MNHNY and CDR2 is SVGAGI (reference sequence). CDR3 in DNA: TGTGCCAGCAGTGCACAGGGGTACAATCAGCCCCAGCATTTT. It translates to CASSAQGYNQPQHF.

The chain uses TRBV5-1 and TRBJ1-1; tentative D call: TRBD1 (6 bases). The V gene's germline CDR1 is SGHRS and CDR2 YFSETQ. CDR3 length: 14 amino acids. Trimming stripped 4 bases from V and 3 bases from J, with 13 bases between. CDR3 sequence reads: CASSHQGSDTEAFF. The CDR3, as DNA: TGCGCCAGCAGCCACCAGGGGTCGGACACTGAAGCTTTCTTT.

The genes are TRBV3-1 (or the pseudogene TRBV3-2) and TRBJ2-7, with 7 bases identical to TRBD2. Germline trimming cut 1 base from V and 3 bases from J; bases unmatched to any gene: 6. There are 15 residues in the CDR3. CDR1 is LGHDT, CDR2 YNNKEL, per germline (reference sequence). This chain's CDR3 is CASSQVRDYHYEQYF. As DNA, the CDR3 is TGTGCCAGCAGCCAAGTAAGGGACTACCACTACGAGCAGTACTTC.

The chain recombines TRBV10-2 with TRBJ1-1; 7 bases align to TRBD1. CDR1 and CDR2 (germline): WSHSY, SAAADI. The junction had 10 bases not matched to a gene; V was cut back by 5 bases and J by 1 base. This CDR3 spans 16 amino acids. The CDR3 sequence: CASSIHRGLRNTEAFF. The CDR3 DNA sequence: TGCGCCAGCAGTATTCACAGGGGTCTTAGGAACACTGAAGCTTTCTTT.

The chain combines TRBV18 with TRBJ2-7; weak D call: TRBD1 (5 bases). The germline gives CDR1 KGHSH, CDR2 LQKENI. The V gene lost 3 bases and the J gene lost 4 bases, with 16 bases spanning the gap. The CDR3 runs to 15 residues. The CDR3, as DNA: TGTGCCAGCTCACCCAGGCAGGGATCACCTTACGAGCAGTACGTC. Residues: CASSPRQGSPYEQYV.

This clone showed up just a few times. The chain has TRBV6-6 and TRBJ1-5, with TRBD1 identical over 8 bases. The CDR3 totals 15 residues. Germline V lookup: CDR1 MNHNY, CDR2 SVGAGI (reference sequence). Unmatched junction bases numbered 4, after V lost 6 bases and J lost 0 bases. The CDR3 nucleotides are TGTGCCAGCAGCGTACAGGGGGGTAGCAATCAGCCCCAGCATTTT. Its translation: CASSVQGGSNQPQHF.

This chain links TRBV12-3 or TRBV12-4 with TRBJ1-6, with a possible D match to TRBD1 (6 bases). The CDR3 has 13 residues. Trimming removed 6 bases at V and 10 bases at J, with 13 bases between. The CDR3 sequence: CASRDMGHSPLHF. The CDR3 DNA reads TGTGCCAGCAGGGACATGGGACACTCACCCCTCCACTTT.

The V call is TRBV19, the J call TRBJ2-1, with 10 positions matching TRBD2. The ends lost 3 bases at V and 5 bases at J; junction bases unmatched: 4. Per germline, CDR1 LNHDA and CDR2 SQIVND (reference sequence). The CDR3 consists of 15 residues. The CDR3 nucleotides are TGTGCCAGTAGTATTACTAGCGGGGAACACAATGAGCAGTTCTTC. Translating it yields CASSITSGEHNEQFF.

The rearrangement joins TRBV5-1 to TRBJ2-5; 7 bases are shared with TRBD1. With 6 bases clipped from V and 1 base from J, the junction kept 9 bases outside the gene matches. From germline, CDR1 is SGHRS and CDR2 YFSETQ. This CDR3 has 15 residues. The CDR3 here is CASMGRKGAQETQYF. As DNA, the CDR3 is TGCGCCAGCATGGGCCGAAAGGGGGCCCAAGAGACCCAGTACTTC.

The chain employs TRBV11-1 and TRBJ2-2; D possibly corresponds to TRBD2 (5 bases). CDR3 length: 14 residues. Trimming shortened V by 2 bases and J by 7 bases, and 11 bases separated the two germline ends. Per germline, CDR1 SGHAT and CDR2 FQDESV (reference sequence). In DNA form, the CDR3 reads TGTGCCAGCAGCTTAAATCCGAGGGACGGGGAGCTGTTTTTT. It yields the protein CASSLNPRDGELFF.

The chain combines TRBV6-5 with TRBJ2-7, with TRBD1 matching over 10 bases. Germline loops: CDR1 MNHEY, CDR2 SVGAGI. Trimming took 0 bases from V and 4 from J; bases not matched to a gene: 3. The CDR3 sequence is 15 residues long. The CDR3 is CASSYSGQGKYEQYF. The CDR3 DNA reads TGTGCCAGCAGTTACTCGGGACAGGGGAAATACGAGCAGTACTTC.